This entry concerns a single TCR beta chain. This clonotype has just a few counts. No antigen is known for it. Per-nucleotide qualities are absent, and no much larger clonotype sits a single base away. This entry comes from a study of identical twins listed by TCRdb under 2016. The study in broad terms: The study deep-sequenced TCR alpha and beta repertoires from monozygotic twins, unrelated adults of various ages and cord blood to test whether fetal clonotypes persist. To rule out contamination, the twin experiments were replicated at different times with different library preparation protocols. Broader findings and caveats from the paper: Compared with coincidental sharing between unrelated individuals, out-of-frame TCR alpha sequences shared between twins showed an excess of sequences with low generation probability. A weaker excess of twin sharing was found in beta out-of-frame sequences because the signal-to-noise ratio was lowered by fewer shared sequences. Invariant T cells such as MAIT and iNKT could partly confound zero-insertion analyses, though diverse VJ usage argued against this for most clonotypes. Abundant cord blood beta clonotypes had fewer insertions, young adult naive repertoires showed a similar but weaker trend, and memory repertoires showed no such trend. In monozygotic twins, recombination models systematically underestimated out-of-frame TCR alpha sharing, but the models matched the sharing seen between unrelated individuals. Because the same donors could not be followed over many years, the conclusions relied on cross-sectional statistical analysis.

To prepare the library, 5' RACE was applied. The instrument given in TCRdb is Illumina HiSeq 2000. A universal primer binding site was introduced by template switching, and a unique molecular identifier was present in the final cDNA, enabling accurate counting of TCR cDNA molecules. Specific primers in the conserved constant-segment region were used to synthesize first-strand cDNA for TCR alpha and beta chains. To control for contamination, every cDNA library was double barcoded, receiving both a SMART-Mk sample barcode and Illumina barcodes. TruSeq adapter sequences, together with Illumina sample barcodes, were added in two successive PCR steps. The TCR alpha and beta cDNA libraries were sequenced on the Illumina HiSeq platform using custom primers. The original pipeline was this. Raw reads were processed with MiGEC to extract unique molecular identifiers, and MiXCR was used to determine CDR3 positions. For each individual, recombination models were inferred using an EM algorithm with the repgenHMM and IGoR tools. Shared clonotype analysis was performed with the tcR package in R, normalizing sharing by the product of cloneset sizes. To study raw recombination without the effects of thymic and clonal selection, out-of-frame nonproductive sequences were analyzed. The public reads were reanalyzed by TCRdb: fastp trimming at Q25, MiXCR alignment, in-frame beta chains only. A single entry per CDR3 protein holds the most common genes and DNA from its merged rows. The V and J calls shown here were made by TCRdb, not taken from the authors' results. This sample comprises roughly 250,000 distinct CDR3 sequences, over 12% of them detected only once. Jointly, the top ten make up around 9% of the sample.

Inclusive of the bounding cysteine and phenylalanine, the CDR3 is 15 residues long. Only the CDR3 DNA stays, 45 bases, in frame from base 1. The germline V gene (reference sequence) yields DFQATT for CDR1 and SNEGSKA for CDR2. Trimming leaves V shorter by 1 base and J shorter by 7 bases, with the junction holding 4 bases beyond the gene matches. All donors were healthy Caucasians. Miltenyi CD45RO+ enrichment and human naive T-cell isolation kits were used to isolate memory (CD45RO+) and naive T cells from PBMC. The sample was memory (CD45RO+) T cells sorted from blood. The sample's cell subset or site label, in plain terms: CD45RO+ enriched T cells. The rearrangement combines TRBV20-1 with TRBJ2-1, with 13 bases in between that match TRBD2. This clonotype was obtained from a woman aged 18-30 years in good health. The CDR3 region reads CSARGTSGGGNEQFF. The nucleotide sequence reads TGCAGTGCTAGAGGAACTAGCGGGGGGGGGAATGAGCAGTTCTTC.